Listed here is a single T cell receptor (beta chain). Its cognate antigen is unknown. With a J-beta primer mix and a sample-barcoded 5' primer, a second PCR ran about 7 to 12 cycles. In TCRdb, the 5' RACE reads were re-called with MiXCR into one record per CDR3 protein. The sample records around 1.7 million distinct CDR3 sequences, approximately 28% being singletons. The data were taken from a study of blood T cells in healthy people across ages. About the study: Template switching caught about one barcoded beta molecule for each two T cells.

Findings and limits, study-wide: Those diversity estimates obtained from one million T cells were thought to be underestimates.

Trimming pared 3 bases from V and 4 bases from J, leaving 12 bases between. There are 14 residues in the CDR3. CDR1 and CDR2 (germline): SNHLY, FYNNEI. The sample consisted of blood. This TCR derives from a woman in her twenties or thirties in good health. The V gene is TRBV2, the J gene TRBJ1-1, with TRBD1 as a possible D gene (5 bases). In DNA, the CDR3 is TGTGCCAGCAGTGAGTTGAGGGGCAGCACTGAAGCTTTCTTT. This encodes CASSELRGSTEAFF.